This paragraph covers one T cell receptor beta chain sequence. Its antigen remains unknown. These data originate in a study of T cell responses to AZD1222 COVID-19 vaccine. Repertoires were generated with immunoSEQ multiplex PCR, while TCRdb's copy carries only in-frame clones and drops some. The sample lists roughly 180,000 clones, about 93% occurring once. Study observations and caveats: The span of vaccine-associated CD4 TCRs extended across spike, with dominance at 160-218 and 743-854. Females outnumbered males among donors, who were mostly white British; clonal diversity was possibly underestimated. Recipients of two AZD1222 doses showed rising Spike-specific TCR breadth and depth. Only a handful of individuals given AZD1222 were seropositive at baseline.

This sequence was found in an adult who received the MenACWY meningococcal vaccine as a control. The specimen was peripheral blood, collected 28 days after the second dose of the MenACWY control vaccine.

DNA of the CDR3: TGTGCCAGCAGCTTAGGGGTCAGCAGCTCTGGGGCCAACGTCCTGACTTTC. It specifies CASSLGVSSSGANVLTF. The chain joins TRBV7-2 to TRBJ2-6; D ambiguous. The V gene's germline CDR1 is SGHTA and CDR2 FQGNSA. The CDR3 has 17 amino acids. Trimming removed 1 base at V and 0 bases at J, with 10 bases between. The full variable domain, completed using reference TRBV7-2 and TRBJ2-6, is GAGVSQSPSNKVTEKGKDVELRCDPISGHTALYWYRQSLGQGLEFLIYFQGNSAPDKSGLPSDRFSAERTGGSVSTLTIQRTQQEDSAVYLCASSLGVSSSGANVLTFGAGSRLTVL.